This entry lists 5 T cell receptor beta chains sequenced from one sample in a study of cytomegalovirus exposure and HLA in healthy donors. The protocol was immunoSEQ multiplex PCR, while the TCRdb copy is restricted to in-frame clones and leaves out a portion. The sample contains about 92,000 clones, about 93% of which appear only once. The specimen was PBMCs. The receptors stem from a woman in her twenties or thirties in good health and CMV-seropositive.

V and J are TRBV30 and TRBJ1-3; D remains unclear. Looked up from germline, CDR1 is GTSNPN and CDR2 is SVGIG (reference sequence). The CDR3 extends over 15 amino acids. Between the trimmed V and J ends, which lost 2 bases and 3 bases, there was a span of 14 bases. The CDR3 reads CAWSQSLAYGNTIYF. DNA of the CDR3: TGTGCCTGGAGTCAAAGCCTCGCGTATGGAAACACCATATATTTT.

The rearrangement joins TRBV7-2 to TRBJ2-7, with D possibly TRBD1 on 6 matching bases. The CDR3 length is 15 residues. Trimming left V 1 base short and J 1 base short, with 11 bases between. Germline assignment: CDR1 SGHTA and CDR2 FQGNSA. The CDR3, as DNA: TGTGCCAGCAGCTTAGAGGGACACGGGTCCTACGAGCAGTACTTC. As protein: CASSLEGHGSYEQYF.

The CDR3 here is CASSFRYRGRSDTEAFF. CDR3 DNA: TGTGCCAGCAGCTTCCGTTACAGGGGGCGATCGGACACTGAAGCTTTCTTT. V gene TRBV7-2 combines with J gene TRBJ1-1; the match to TRBD1 covers 9 bases. From germline, CDR1 is SGHTA and CDR2 FQGNSA. This CDR3 contains 17 residues. Germline trimming cut 3 bases from V and 3 bases from J; bases unmatched to any gene: 11.

The gene calls are TRBV5-4 and TRBJ2-3; 11 nucleotides line up with TRBD2. Germline V gene lookup returns CDR1 SGHNT and CDR2 YYREEE (reference sequence). With 4 bases clipped from V and 0 bases from J, the junction kept 7 bases outside the gene matches. The CDR3 runs 17 residues. The CDR3 DNA is TGTGCCAGCAGCGGCCCGACTAGCGGGATTAGCACAGATACGCAGTATTTT. It encodes CASSGPTSGISTDTQYF.

The genes are TRBV19 and TRBJ1-2; TRBD1 agrees at 9 bases. The V gene's germline CDR1 is LNHDA and CDR2 SQIVND (reference sequence). CDR3 length: 13 amino acids. V dropped 8 bases and J dropped 10; count of bases not matched to a gene: 11. CDR3: CASDTGTGIAYTF. DNA of the CDR3: TGTGCCAGTGATACCGGGACAGGGATAGCCTACACCTTC.